Sequencing of this TCR beta chain was carried out in a study of response to subunit inactivated influenza vaccine. Each CDR3 protein is one row after TCRdb ran MiXCR on the RT-PCR reads. There are 500,000 to 550,000 distinct CDR3 sequences in the sample; approximately 7.1% occur only once, and around 13% lies in the top ten. From germline, CDR1 is DFQATT and CDR2 SNEGSKA (reference sequence). Trimming cost V 4 bases and J 4 bases, with 16 bases left between them. CDR3 length equals 14 residues. Sample: PBMCs from blood, taken around 25 months after vaccination. The V call is TRBV20-1, the J call TRBJ1-1; no clear D. The TCR was taken from a man in his fifties or sixties who received an inactivated influenza vaccine. CDR3 sequence reads: CSATHPTVATEAFF. CDR3 nucleotide sequence: TGCAGTGCTACCCACCCGACTGTTGCCACTGAAGCTTTCTTT.